This passage covers 27 T cell receptor beta chains from one sample sequenced in a study of identifying expanded T cells in peripheral blood (dated by TCRdb to the late 2010s). The library came from the immunoSEQ multiplex PCR assay. In its TCRdb copy, this immuneACCESS table keeps in-frame sequences only and misses some clones. Where compared with another copy, unresolved V genes explain less than half of these, and the others have no known cause. The sample has roughly 75,000 clones on record, about 90% of them singletons. The top ten clonotypes cover over 2.5% of the sample. The source material was blood. The source of these receptors is a person aged 18 to 70 in good health.

The J gene is TRBJ2-7, the V gene TRBV29-1, with a possible D match to TRBD1 (6 bases). Trimming took 6 bases from V and 3 from J, leaving 18 bases between them. This CDR3 region has 14 residues. Germline V gene sequence: CDR1 SQVTM, CDR2 ANQGSEA. CDR3 in amino acids: CSVVEADSYYEQYF. The CDR3 region has the DNA TGCAGCGTGGTCGAGGCGGACAGCTACTACGAGCAGTACTTC.

The rearrangement joins TRBV5-1 to TRBJ2-1; 8 bases fit TRBD2. The CDR3 totals 16 residues. V lost 5 bases and J lost 1; bases outside the gene matches: 8. Germline loops: CDR1 SGHRS, CDR2 YFSETQ. The CDR3 coding sequence is TGCGCCAGCAGTGGGAGCGGGAGTGGGTCCTACAATGAGCAGTTCTTC. Protein product: CASSGSGSGSYNEQFF. The full variable domain, in which reference TRBV5-1 and TRBJ2-1 provide the parts outside the CDR3, is KAGVTQTPRYLIKTRGQQVTLSCSPISGHRSVSWYQQTPGQGLQFLFEYFSETQRNKGNFPGRFSGRQFSNSRSEMNVSTLELGDSALYLCASSGSGSGSYNEQFFGPGTRLTVL.

The chain has TRBV4-1 and TRBJ2-3, with D uncertain. CDR3 length: 12 amino acids. Looked up from germline, CDR1 is MGHRA and CDR2 is YSYEKL. Trimming shortened V by 3 bases and J by 6 bases, and 7 bases separated the two germline ends. The CDR3 bases are TGCGCCAGCAGCCACCCTAGGGATACGCAGTATTTT. Translated, it gives CASSHPRDTQYF.

Here the CDR3 reads CSVGDGYQETQYF. In DNA, the CDR3 is TGCAGCGTTGGGGACGGCTACCAAGAGACCCAGTACTTC. This chain uses TRBV29-1 with TRBJ2-5, with D possibly being TRBD1 or TRBD2 (5 bases each). The CDR3 loop spans 13 amino acids. The germline V and J ends were trimmed by 4 bases and 0 bases, with 9 bases remaining between them. CDR1 is SQVTM, CDR2 ANQGSEA, per germline.

The chain combines TRBV5-4 with TRBJ1-1; no clear D. The CDR3 length is 13 residues. V shed 4 bases and J shed 1 base, with 8 bases lying between them. CDR1 is SGHNT, CDR2 YYREEE, per germline (reference sequence). Written as DNA, the CDR3 is TGTGCCAGCAGCGTAGAAGCGAACACTGAAGCTTTCTTT. As protein: CASSVEANTEAFF.

This clone was observed a few times. The CDR3, as DNA: TGCAGCGGACGGACAGGGTCTTTTCATGAGCAGTTCTTC. As protein: CSGRTGSFHEQFF. This chain links TRBV29-1 with TRBJ2-1, with 8 bases lining up with TRBD1. The V and J ends lost 7 bases and 8 bases, in that order; junction bases with no gene match: 10. The CDR3 extends over 13 amino acids. Germline assignment: CDR1 SQVTM and CDR2 ANQGSEA.

V gene TRBV9 combines with J gene TRBJ2-3, with D perhaps given as TRBD1 or TRBD2 (5 bases each). V was cut by 3 bases and J by 0 bases, with 11 bases left in between. From germline, CDR1 is SGDLS and CDR2 YYNGEE. The CDR3 runs to 15 residues. The CDR3 coding sequence is TGTGCCAGCAGCGCCGGGGCAATCAGCACAGATACGCAGTATTTT. This translates into CASSAGAISTDTQYF.

This chain uses TRBV7-2 with TRBJ2-7; D remains unclear. CDR1 is SGHTA, CDR2 FQGNSA, per germline. V lost 1 base and J 3 bases, leaving 10 bases between the germline ends. The CDR3 loop spans 14 amino acids. The CDR3 sequence is CASSLDHSVYEQYF. The CDR3 nucleotides are TGTGCCAGCAGCTTAGACCACTCCGTCTACGAGCAGTACTTC. The whole variable domain, filled in from reference TRBV7-2 and TRBJ2-7, reads GAGVSQSPSNKVTEKGKDVELRCDPISGHTALYWYRQSLGQGLEFLIYFQGNSAPDKSGLPSDRFSAERTGGSVSTLTIQRTQQEDSAVYLCASSLDHSVYEQYFGPGTRLTVT.

This chain links TRBV7-3 with TRBJ2-1; D gene unclear. CDR1 and CDR2 (germline): SGHTA, FQGTGA. This CDR3 spans 13 amino acids. Trimming removed 1 base from V and 5 bases from J, with 6 bases in between. The CDR3 reads CASSLSLNNEQFF. In nucleotides, the CDR3 is TGTGCCAGCAGCTTAAGCCTTAACAATGAGCAGTTCTTC.

This chain joins TRBV5-1 and TRBJ2-7, with unresolved D. CDR3 length: 14 amino acids. CDR1 and CDR2 (germline): SGHRS, YFSETQ. V lost 3 bases and J lost 0, with 10 bases in between. The CDR3 DNA is TGCGCCAGCAGCTCCACACGGAGCTCCTACGAGCAGTACTTC. Its translation is CASSSTRSSYEQYF.

The genes are TRBV9 and TRBJ2-1; no definite D call. Per germline, CDR1 SGDLS and CDR2 YYNGEE. The V and J ends lost 1 base and 6 bases respectively, with 8 bases between them. The length of the CDR3 is 13 residues. This chain's CDR3 is CASSVRSGNEQFF. For the CDR3, the DNA is TGTGCCAGCAGCGTAAGATCCGGCAATGAGCAGTTCTTC.

The CDR3 sequence is CSVEDLQETQYF. The CDR3 bases are TGCAGCGTTGAAGATCTCCAAGAGACCCAGTACTTC. The chain uses TRBV29-1 and TRBJ2-5; D gene uncertain. V was trimmed by 0 bases and J by 1 base, leaving 3 bases between them. Germline V gene sequence: CDR1 SQVTM, CDR2 ANQGSEA. This CDR3 is 12 amino acids long.

The rearrangement links TRBV2 to TRBJ1-1; a possible D gene is TRBD1 (6 bases). The V gene lost 7 bases and the J gene lost 5 bases, with 11 bases spanning the gap. The CDR3 is 12 amino acids. Germline V CDR1 and CDR2: SNHLY, FYNNEI. The CDR3: CASKRGGTEAFF. DNA for the CDR3: TGTGCCAGCAAGCGAGGGGGGACTGAAGCTTTCTTT.

The rearrangement links TRBV11-2 to TRBJ2-5; 12 bases fit TRBD2. The CDR3 is made up of 14 amino acids. Germline CDR1 and CDR2: SGHAT and FQNNGV. Trimming removed 5 bases from V and 5 bases from J; junction bases left unmatched: 3. The CDR3 sequence is CASSLAGGPETQYF. The CDR3 DNA reads as TGTGCCAGCAGCCTAGCGGGGGGGCCGGAGACCCAGTACTTC.

The chain carries TRBV6-5 and TRBJ2-3, with 7 bases that match TRBD1. CDR1 and CDR2 from the germline V gene are MNHEY and SVGAGI. V trimming: 4 bases; J trimming: 4 bases; junction bases outside the gene matches: 8. The CDR3 totals 15 residues. This chain's CDR3 is CASSLVPGTADTQYF. CDR3 nucleotide sequence: TGTGCCAGCAGTTTGGTGCCAGGGACAGCAGATACGCAGTATTTT.

The chain links TRBV11-2 to TRBJ1-2; D uncertain. Looked up from germline, CDR1 is SGHAT and CDR2 is FQNNGV. V was clipped by 0 bases and J by 2 bases, with 7 bases between them. The CDR3 has 14 residues. For the CDR3, the DNA is TGTGCCAGCAGCTTAGATCAGAAAAACTATGGCTACACCTTC. It yields the protein CASSLDQKNYGYTF.

The CDR3 loop reads CASSRDTPTGIETQYF. CDR3 coding DNA: TGTGCCAGCAGCAGAGATACCCCGACAGGGATAGAGACCCAGTACTTC. V is TRBV27 and J is TRBJ2-5; 7 bases line up with TRBD1. The CDR3 extends over 16 amino acids. The J segment lost 4 bases and the V segment lost 6 bases, leaving 14 bases of the junction unmatched. Germline assignment: CDR1 MNHEY and CDR2 SMNVEV (reference sequence).

This chain uses TRBV28 with TRBJ1-2, with D possibly being TRBD1 (5 bases). Germline V gene sequence: CDR1 MDHEN, CDR2 SYDVKM. Trimming took off 3 bases at V and 9 bases at J, with 11 bases between the two ends. CDR3 length: 12 residues. CDR3 sequence reads: CASSFGGGRYTF. The DNA for the CDR3 is TGTGCCAGCAGTTTCGGGGGAGGGCGCTACACCTTC.

V is TRBV5-1 and J is TRBJ1-2; weak D call: TRBD1 (5 bases). The V end was cut by 2 bases, the J end by 8 bases, with 13 bases between. This CDR3 spans 13 amino acids. Germline values: CDR1 SGHRS, CDR2 YFSETQ. The DNA of the CDR3 is TGCGCCAGCAGCTTCGGGACCAACGACGGCTACACCTTC. This translates into CASSFGTNDGYTF. The variable domain in full, completed from reference TRBV5-1 and TRBJ1-2, reads KAGVTQTPRYLIKTRGQQVTLSCSPISGHRSVSWYQQTPGQGLQFLFEYFSETQRNKGNFPGRFSGRQFSNSRSEMNVSTLELGDSALYLCASSFGTNDGYTFGSGTRLTVV.

This clone has a single count. V usage is TRBV4-1 and J usage is TRBJ1-2, with TRBD1 as a possible D gene (5 bases). This CDR3 spans 15 amino acids. V shed 4 bases and J shed 1 base, with 13 bases lying between them. Germline V CDR1 and CDR2: MGHRA, YSYEKL. CDR3 nucleotide sequence: TGCGCCAGCAGCCTAGTGGACAACGGTAACTATGGCTACACCTTC. Translating gives CASSLVDNGNYGYTF.

This sequence joins TRBV2 and TRBJ2-5; D uncertain. V shed 5 bases and J shed 1 base, with 11 bases lying between them. CDR1 SNHLY and CDR2 FYNNEI come from the germline V gene. The CDR3 loop spans 14 amino acids. The DNA of the CDR3 is TGTGCCAGCAGTAGAGGTAACCTCCAAGAGACCCAGTACTTC. This codes for CASSRGNLQETQYF.

The gene calls are TRBV27 and TRBJ1-2, with D hard to call. Per germline, CDR1 MNHEY and CDR2 SMNVEV (reference sequence). V was trimmed by 1 base and J by 5 bases, leaving 17 bases between them. This CDR3 region has 16 residues. This CDR3 is CASSLYPPRGHYGYTF. Here the CDR3 DNA reads TGTGCCAGCAGTTTATATCCCCCCCGAGGGCATTATGGCTACACCTTC.

CDR3 amino acids: CASVGGSNQPQHF. The CDR3 DNA reads TGTGCCAGCGTAGGGGGAAGCAATCAGCCCCAGCATTTT. The genes are TRBV6-6 and TRBJ1-5; D possibly corresponds to TRBD1 (6 bases). V lost 8 bases to trimming and J lost 1 base, with 9 bases between them. Germline V gene data show CDR1 as MNHNY and CDR2 as SVGAGI (reference sequence). This CDR3 has 13 residues.

The chain couples TRBV7-2 to TRBJ2-7; D possibly uses TRBD1 or TRBD2 (5 bases each). The germline gives CDR1 SGHTA, CDR2 FQGNSA. Trimming cost V 4 bases and J 5 bases, with 15 bases left between them. The CDR3 runs to 14 residues. The CDR3, as DNA: TGTGCCAGCAGCTACCGGGACGGAAGGGACGAGCAGTACTTC. Protein sequence: CASSYRDGRDEQYF.

This chain joins TRBV27 and TRBJ2-5; 7 nucleotides line up with TRBD2. CDR1 and CDR2 (germline): MNHEY, SMNVEV (reference sequence). This CDR3 comprises 16 residues. V shed 5 bases, J shed 2 bases, and the junction held 11 bases outside the gene matches. The CDR3 region has the DNA TGTGCCAGCAGTCATGGGAGGGATGGGATACAAGAGACCCAGTACTTC. Translating it yields CASSHGRDGIQETQYF.

This chain uses TRBV5-8 with TRBJ2-7; 8 bases match TRBD1. The CDR3 is 13 amino acids. Germline loops: CDR1 SGHTS, CDR2 YDEGEE. Unmatched junction bases numbered 6, after V lost 2 bases and J lost 8 bases. The CDR3: CASSLGQGIKQYF. In DNA, the CDR3 is TGTGCCAGCAGCTTAGGACAGGGTATCAAGCAGTACTTC.

J is TRBJ1-1 and V is TRBV9; no firm D call. Trimming took off 6 bases at V and 1 base at J, with 25 bases between the two ends. Per germline, CDR1 SGDLS and CDR2 YYNGEE. The CDR3 extends over 18 amino acids. The CDR3 sequence: CASTLKKFLAGGNTEAFF. CDR3 sequence (DNA): TGTGCCAGCACCCTCAAAAAATTTTTGGCAGGAGGGAACACTGAAGCTTTCTTT.